One and the same sample provided the 17 T cell receptor beta chains below, sequenced in a study of human T cells and chemical hapten exposure. Using its own MiXCR run on the RACE reads, TCRdb lists one record per CDR3 protein. Among roughly 380,000 distinct CDR3 sequences listed, more than 5% were seen once. Documented time point: patch test 2, 6 weeks after DPC sensitization. The treatment here: therapeutic diphenylcyclopropenone sensitization with weekly scalp DPC. The sequenced sample was whole blood, obtained in connection with sensitization to the hapten diphenylcyclopropenone (DPC). These TCRs come from a woman aged 18-29 years with alopecia areata. Some clones in this sample may be carry-over from other donors' samples.

This clonotype was found many times. The CDR3 nucleotides read TGTGCCAGCAGCCAAGTCCGCACGCTCTCTGGAAACACCATATATTTT. It yields the protein CASSQVRTLSGNTIYF. The V call is TRBV14, the J call TRBJ1-3; no firm D call. Per germline, CDR1 SGHDN and CDR2 FVKESK. The CDR3 loop spans 16 amino acids. Trimming took 1 base from V and 0 from J, leaving 10 bases between them.

This clonotype was detected only a few times. For the CDR3, the DNA is TGTGCCAGCAGTGATAATAACAGGGACTACGAGCAGTACTTC. Amino acid sequence: CASSDNNRDYEQYF. The chain carries TRBV25-1 and TRBJ2-7, with D maybe TRBD1 (6 bases). Germline V gene lookup returns CDR1 MGHDK and CDR2 SYGVNS. The CDR3 is 14 amino acids. The V gene lost 3 bases and the J gene lost 3 bases, with 12 bases spanning the gap.

This clonotype was observed many times. The V gene is TRBV7-8, the J gene TRBJ1-4; D is possibly TRBD1 (6 bases). The CDR3 loop spans 14 amino acids. V was trimmed by 3 bases and J by 6 bases, leaving 11 bases between them. The germline gives CDR1 SGHVS, CDR2 FQNEAQ. The CDR3 DNA follows: TGTGCCAGCAGCTTTGGGGGGGCTGATGAAAAACTGTTTTTT. The encoded protein is CASSFGGADEKLFF.

This clonotype was observed many times. The chain joins TRBV7-3 to TRBJ2-3; a weak D match, TRBD2 (7 bases). The CDR3 loop spans 15 amino acids. Trimming removed 6 bases at V and 1 base at J, with 14 bases between. Germline CDR1 SGHTA, CDR2 FQGTGA. This CDR3 reads CASSHRGGGTDTQYF. In DNA form, the CDR3 reads TGTGCCAGCAGTCATAGGGGGGGCGGCACAGATACGCAGTATTTT.

The rearrangement joins TRBV20-1 to TRBJ1-1, with unresolved D. From germline, CDR1 is DFQATT and CDR2 SNEGSKA (reference sequence). With 2 bases removed from V and 11 bases from J, the gap between germline ends came to 9 bases. The CDR3 spans 10 residues. CDR3 sequence reads: CSARLLEAFF. Written as DNA, the CDR3 is TGCAGTGCTAGACTCCTGGAGGCTTTCTTT.

About this clonotype: A much larger clone lies one base from this, so it may be a read error. The rearrangement joins TRBV6-2 or TRBV6-3 to TRBJ2-3; TRBD2 matches 9 bases. In germline, CDR1 is MNHEY, CDR2 SVGEGT. The CDR3 totals 15 residues. As DNA, the CDR3 is TGTGCCAGCAGTTACGAAACTAGCGGGTCAGAAACGCAGTATTTT. Its translation is CASSYETSGSETQYF.

This clonotype came up many times. The V gene is TRBV6-2 or TRBV6-3, the J gene TRBJ1-1; a weak D match, TRBD1 (6 bases). The germline gives CDR1 MNHEY, CDR2 SVGEGT. The CDR3 is 14 residues long. Trimming removed 6 bases at V and 2 bases at J, with 13 bases between. In DNA, the CDR3 is TGTGCCAGCAGGAGGGGGATAGAAAACACTGAAGCTTTCTTT. Translated: CASRRGIENTEAFF.

This clonotype came up many times. This chain links TRBV11-1 with TRBJ1-1, with D unresolved. The V gene's germline CDR1 is SGHAT and CDR2 FQDESV (reference sequence). The CDR3 totals 11 residues. V lost 4 bases to trimming and J lost 5 bases, with 5 bases between them. DNA of the CDR3: TGTGCCAGCAGCTCTATGACTGAAGCTTTCTTT. This gives the protein CASSSMTEAFF.

This clonotype was counted a few times. This chain uses TRBV18 with TRBJ1-4, with a possible D match to TRBD1 (5 bases). The CDR3 sequence is 16 residues long. Germline CDR1 KGHSH, CDR2 LQKENI. V was cut by 1 base and J by 2 bases, with 11 bases left in between. CDR3 DNA sequence: TGTGCCAGCTCACCACAAAGGGGTGGCACTAATGAAAAACTGTTTTTT. Residues: CASSPQRGGTNEKLFF.

This clonotype was counted only a few times. The genes are TRBV6-5 and TRBJ1-4; tentatively, D is TRBD1 (6 bases). Trimming removed 6 bases at V and 4 bases at J, with 12 bases between. This CDR3 is built from 14 residues. Looked up from germline, CDR1 is MNHEY and CDR2 is SVGAGI. The CDR3: CASRDGGGNEKLFF. CDR3 in DNA: TGTGCCAGCAGGGACGGAGGGGGTAATGAAAAACTGTTTTTT.

The rearrangement links TRBV29-1 to TRBJ1-3, with a weak D call TRBD1 (6 bases). V lost 4 bases, J lost 0 bases, and 19 bases lay in between. Looked up from germline, CDR1 is SQVTM and CDR2 is ANQGSEA. The CDR3 is 17 amino acids. The CDR3 region is CSVGGVGGPSSGNTIYF. CDR3 coding DNA: TGCAGCGTTGGCGGTGTGGGGGGCCCGAGCTCTGGAAACACCATATATTTT.

This clonotype was counted between two and nine times. The chain recombines TRBV13 with TRBJ2-1; TRBD1 matches at 9 bases. This CDR3 region has 13 residues. The trim removed 5 bases at V and 8 bases at J, leaving 4 bases unmatched. The germline gives CDR1 PRHDT, CDR2 FYEKMQ (reference sequence). In nucleotides, the CDR3 is TGTGCCAGCAGCCTGAGACAGGGGGATGAGCAGTTCTTC. Translating gives CASSLRQGDEQFF.

This clonotype was counted between two and nine times. The chain links TRBV29-1 to TRBJ1-2; unclear D gene. The germline gives CDR1 SQVTM, CDR2 ANQGSEA. V shed 5 bases and J shed 0 bases, with 7 bases lying between them. There are 12 residues in the CDR3. As DNA, the CDR3 is TGCAGCGTTCTTCGGCCTAACTATGGCTACACCTTC. Translated, it gives CSVLRPNYGYTF.

This clonotype has only a few counts. The rearrangement uses TRBV3-1 and TRBJ1-1; D call uncertain. The CDR3 spans 15 residues. Trimming shortened V by 4 bases and J by 0 bases, and 12 bases separated the two germline ends. CDR1 is LGHDT and CDR2 is YNNKEL in the germline V gene (reference sequence). CDR3 residues: CASSLVYSMNTEAFF. The DNA for the CDR3 is TGTGCCAGCAGCCTGGTGTACAGCATGAACACTGAAGCTTTCTTT.

Points on this clonotype: A much larger clone sits a single nucleotide away, making a read error possible. The CDR3 nucleotides read TGTGCCAGCAGCCTCCCAGGGGGCTCTGGAAACACCATATGTTTT. Translation gives CASSLPGGSGNTICF. The chain combines TRBV28 with TRBJ1-3; 8 nucleotides align to TRBD1. This CDR3 is built from 15 residues. Germline V gene data show CDR1 as MDHEN and CDR2 as SYDVKM.

Only a few counts were recorded for this clonotype. This sequence joins TRBV21-1 and TRBJ2-1; the D segment call TRBD1 is taken from the table without a DNA check. TRBV21-1 is recorded as a pseudogene. This CDR3 has 18 residues. The CDR3 bases are TGTGCCAGCAGCAACCTTGTGTGTGGGGGCAGCTCCTACAATGAGCAGTTCTTC. It codes for CASSNLVCGGSSYNEQFF.

This clonotype was observed many times. The CDR3 reads CASSLQGYTDTQYF. The CDR3 bases are TGTGCCAGCAGCTTACAGGGTTATACAGATACGCAGTATTTT. The chain uses TRBV7-2 and TRBJ2-3; possibly TRBD1 for D (5 bases). CDR1 SGHTA and CDR2 FQGNSA come from the germline V gene. The CDR3 is 14 residues long. Deletions cut 2 bases from V and 3 bases from J, with 9 bases between.